This TCR beta chain was recorded in a study of blood T cell repertoires in COVID-19. The CDR3 length is 13 residues. Germline V CDR1 and CDR2: SEHNR, FQNEAQ (reference sequence). Trimming removed 11 bases from V and 7 bases from J; junction bases left unmatched: 13. Libraries were prepared by immunoSEQ multiplex PCR; TCRdb keeps only in-frame clonotypes and omits some of them. This sample has 200,000 to 250,000 clones, with roughly 90% found just once. The rearrangement links TRBV7-9 to TRBJ2-7, with TRBD1 identical over 8 bases. The sample taken for sequencing was PBMCs or T cells enriched from blood (not recorded which). This TCR came from a woman between 45 and 60 years old in a cohort exposed to, infected with or recovered from COVID-19 (not recorded which). The CDR3 spells CAATRTGSREQYF. CDR3 coding DNA: TGTGCCGCGACCCGGACAGGGAGTCGAGAGCAGTACTTC. The full variable domain, in which reference TRBV7-9 and TRBJ2-7 provide the parts outside the CDR3, is DTGVSQNPRHKITKRGQNVTFRCDPISEHNRLYWYRQTLGQGPEFLTYFQNEAQLEKSRLLSDRFSAERPKGSFSTLEIQRTEQGDSAMYLCAATRTGSREQYFGPGTRLTVT.